The 15 T cell receptor beta chains below were found in one sample sequenced in a study of blood T cell repertoires in COVID-19 (dated by TCRdb to the early 2020s). The method behind the library was the immunoSEQ multiplex PCR assay. This is the immuneACCESS table as TCRdb keeps it, with only in-frame sequences that have V and J called. A part of the clones is gone; compared with another copy, unresolved V genes explain less than half, and the rest is unexplained. This sample lists approximately 260,000 clones; roughly 87% were detected once. The ten largest clones capture roughly 4.8% of the sample. The sample was peripheral blood. These receptors came from a woman in her 40s who had recovered from COVID-19.

The chain couples TRBV7-2 to TRBJ1-1; D might be TRBD1 (6 bases). Germline V CDR1 and CDR2: SGHTA, FQGNSA. CDR3 size: 16 residues. Trimming took 2 bases from V and 0 from J, leaving 13 bases between them. The CDR3 DNA is TGTGCCAGCAGCTTATTGACAGGTATCATGAACACTGAAGCTTTCTTT. Its protein product is CASSLLTGIMNTEAFF.

As for this clone: The sample has other DNA sequences that encode this CDR3 too. The chain joins TRBV5-1 to TRBJ2-2; a weak D match, TRBD1 (6 bases). CDR1 and CDR2 from the germline V gene are SGHRS and YFSETQ. Trimming removed 3 bases from V and 8 bases from J, with 14 bases in between. The CDR3 runs to 14 residues. The CDR3 reads CASSSGQGWGELFF. CDR3 coding DNA: TGCGCCAGCAGCTCCGGGCAGGGGTGGGGGGAGCTGTTTTTT.

V is TRBV11-2 and J is TRBJ1-1; a possible D gene is TRBD1 (6 bases). Germline lookup yields CDR1 SGHAT and CDR2 FQNNGV. This CDR3 has 13 residues. Trimming took off 3 bases at V and 4 bases at J, with 9 bases between the two ends. The CDR3 loop is CASSFLGGTEAFF. In DNA, the CDR3 is TGTGCCAGCAGCTTTTTAGGGGGCACTGAAGCTTTCTTT.

The V call is TRBV5-4, the J call TRBJ2-1; 8 positions agree with TRBD2. From germline, CDR1 is SGHNT and CDR2 YYREEE (reference sequence). The V gene end was trimmed by 4 bases and the J gene end by 8 bases; junction bases not matched to a gene: 14. This CDR3 has 16 amino acids. The CDR3 nucleotides are TGTGCCAGCAGCCCTACCGGTGGACTAGCTCTCTATGAGCAGTTCTTC. Translating it yields CASSPTGGLALYEQFF.

The V call is TRBV2, the J call TRBJ1-1, with a tentative D call TRBD1 (5 bases). The CDR3 is made up of 15 amino acids. The V end was cut by 6 bases, the J end by 5 bases, with 19 bases between. In germline, CDR1 is SNHLY, CDR2 FYNNEI. The CDR3 loop is CASRALGREGTEAFF. In nucleotides, the CDR3 is TGTGCCAGCAGGGCGTTAGGCAGGGAGGGGACTGAAGCTTTCTTT. The variable domain in full, completed from reference TRBV2 and TRBJ1-1, reads EPEVTQTPSHQVTQMGQEVILRCVPISNHLYFYWYRQILGQKVEFLVSFYNNEISEKSEIFDDQFSVERPDGSNFTLKIRSTKLEDSAMYFCASRALGREGTEAFFGQGTRLTVV.

The V and J genes are TRBV7-9 and TRBJ2-1; D unclear. The germline V and J ends were trimmed by 5 bases and 0 bases, with 11 bases remaining between them. The CDR3 covers 15 residues. Germline-derived CDR1 and CDR2 are SEHNR and FQNEAQ (reference sequence). CDR3 sequence (DNA): TGTGCCAGCAGCCTCGAATTTAGCTCCTACAATGAGCAGTTCTTC. Its protein is CASSLEFSSYNEQFF.

The chain links TRBV6-1 to TRBJ2-1, with 8 positions matching TRBD2. The CDR3 is made up of 14 amino acids. The germline V gene encodes CDR1 MNHNS and CDR2 SASEGT. V lost 1 base, J lost 9 bases, and 5 bases stayed unmatched. CDR3 loop: CASSEGTSLSEQFF. CDR3 coding DNA: TGTGCCAGCAGTGAAGGGACTAGCCTTTCTGAGCAGTTCTTC.

The CDR3: CAISIDRLTGELFF. The CDR3 coding sequence is TGTGCCATCAGTATAGACAGACTCACCGGGGAGCTGTTTTTT. This rearrangement joins TRBV10-3 to TRBJ2-2; weak D call: TRBD1 (5 bases). Germline-derived CDR1 and CDR2 are ENHRY and SYGVKD. V was shortened by 5 bases and J by 4 bases, with 11 bases between the two germline ends. CDR3 length: 14 amino acids.

The V call is TRBV9, the J call TRBJ1-1; D is perhaps TRBD1 (5 bases). The CDR3 sequence is 16 residues long. V lost 2 bases and J lost 0, with 14 bases in between. From germline, CDR1 is SGDLS and CDR2 YYNGEE. DNA for the CDR3: TGTGCCAGCAGCGTTACGGCAAGGGGCTTGAACACTGAAGCTTTCTTT. This sequence encodes CASSVTARGLNTEAFF.

The J gene is TRBJ2-2, the V gene TRBV6-4, with 7 bases lining up with TRBD2. This CDR3 is built from 14 residues. Per germline, CDR1 MRHNA and CDR2 SNTAGT. V shed 7 bases and J 1 base; nucleotides not matched to a gene: 3. The CDR3 nucleotides read TGTGCCAGCAATAGCGGGCGGAACACCGGGGAGCTGTTTTTT. Translating gives CASNSGRNTGELFF.

Regarding this clone: The sample contains more than one DNA sequence encoding this CDR3. This sequence joins TRBV5-1 and TRBJ1-1; no clear D. This CDR3 is built from 13 residues. V was trimmed by 2 bases and J by 1 base, leaving 6 bases between them. Germline V gives CDR1 SGHRS, CDR2 YFSETQ. CDR3 sequence reads: CASSFGGNTEAFF. For the CDR3, the DNA is TGCGCCAGCAGCTTTGGAGGGAACACTGAAGCTTTCTTT.

This clone was counted only a few times. The V and J genes are TRBV27 and TRBJ2-7, with D perhaps matching TRBD1 (7 bases). The CDR3 consists of 15 residues. Germline V gene lookup returns CDR1 MNHEY and CDR2 SMNVEV (reference sequence). Trimming cost V 6 bases and J 4 bases, with 19 bases left between them. In DNA, the CDR3 is TGTGCCAGCAGCTTCACACCAGGGGGGTCGTACGAGCAGTACTTC. This translates into CASSFTPGGSYEQYF.

V is TRBV2 and J is TRBJ2-3, with 10 bases identical to TRBD2. J gave up 2 bases and V 9 bases, and 8 bases lay outside the gene matches. Germline assignment: CDR1 SNHLY and CDR2 FYNNEI. CDR3 size: 15 residues. CDR3 loop: CARARTSGLTDTQYF. CDR3 in DNA: TGTGCCAGAGCAAGGACTAGCGGTCTCACAGATACGCAGTATTTT.

This rearrangement joins TRBV19 to TRBJ1-5, with D maybe TRBD1 (5 bases). Germline V gene sequence: CDR1 LNHDA, CDR2 SQIVND (reference sequence). The V end lost 2 bases, the J end lost 4 bases, and 6 bases lay between the germline ends. CDR3 length: 13 residues. CDR3 in amino acids: CASSIRTNQPQHF. DNA for the CDR3: TGTGCCAGTAGTATACGGACAAATCAGCCCCAGCATTTT.

V is TRBV28 and J is TRBJ2-7; TRBD2 matches 8 bases. V shed 5 bases, J shed 6 bases, and the junction held 6 bases outside the gene matches. CDR1 and CDR2 (germline): MDHEN, SYDVKM. This CDR3 is built from 13 residues. CDR3 nucleotides: TGTGCCAGCAGTCCCGGGACTAGATCCGAGCAGTACGTC. Translating it yields CASSPGTRSEQYV.